The present entry profiles one T cell receptor beta chain with its context. Its antigen is not identified. A second PCR of about 6 to 11 cycles used a sample-barcoded 5' primer and a J-beta primer mix. Researchers report that each sample yielded at least 2.5 million CDR3-containing paired-end reads. TCRdb called the 5' RACE reads again in MiXCR, with one record for every CDR3 protein. The repertoire holds roughly 800,000 distinct CDR3 sequences, with roughly 50% as singletons. At least 5.5 micrograms of total RNA were extracted per sample. V was clipped by 3 bases and J by 11 bases; unmatched bases: 12. Germline V lookup: CDR1 SGHRS, CDR2 YFSETQ. The CDR3 runs 14 residues. The sample belongs to a study of blood T cells in healthy people across ages. Regarding the study as a whole: Greater diversity and more naive CD4+ cells were seen in long-lived donors than in aged donors. With age, beta diversity per million T cells declined roughly linearly, significantly by 40.

The sample comprised blood. This receptor was identified in a young man in good health. V usage is TRBV5-1 and J usage is TRBJ2-5; 8 bases map to TRBD2. CDR3 residues: CASSSGGAVGEQYF. The CDR3 DNA sequence: TGCGCCAGCAGCTCCGGGGGGGCCGTCGGTGAGCAGTACTTC.